These T cell receptor beta chains were read from a single sample in a study of T cell responses to AZD1222 COVID-19 vaccine. Here immunoSEQ multiplex PCR was the method, and the copy in TCRdb shows in-frame clones only, minus some. The sample holds around 140,000 clones; about 91% are singletons and the top ten take under 2%. Sequenced here: peripheral blood, sampled 28 days after the second AZD1222 dose. The receptors were gathered from an adult who received the AZD1222 COVID-19 vaccine. CDR3s include the opening cysteine and the closing phenylalanine or tryptophan. D genes are given only for firm matches.

D gene,V gene,CDR3 length,J gene,CDR3 DNA,CDR3 protein
TRBD1,TRBV2,17,TRBJ1-5,TGTGCCAGCAGTGAACGGGTCTTCAGGGGGGCGAATCAGCCCCAGCATTTT,CASSERVFRGANQPQHF
TRBD1,TRBV6-2/TRBV6-3,14,TRBJ2-5,TGTGCCAGCAGCCGCCAGGGGGCGTCGGAGACCCAGTACTTC,CASSRQGASETQYF
-,TRBV29-1,14,TRBJ1-3,TGCAGCGTCCCTGCTTGGGACAAGGCCAACACCATATATTTT,CSVPAWDKANTIYF
TRBD2,TRBV6-5,15,TRBJ2-1,TGTGCCAGCAGTTCCAGAGGGGCGGGGGAAGGTGAGCAGTTCTTC,CASSSRGAGEGEQFF
-,TRBV29-1,15,TRBJ1-1,TGCAGCGCCCGGGAATATAGGGGCTCGAACACTGAAGCTTTCTTT,CSAREYRGSNTEAFF
-,TRBV5-1,15,TRBJ2-5,TGCGCCAGCAGCTTGGTGTCGGGAGCTCAAGAGACCCAGTACTTC,CASSLVSGAQETQYF
TRBD2,TRBV5-1,16,TRBJ2-3,TGCGCCAGCAGCCCGGGGGCTAGCGGGAGCACAGATACGCAGTATTTT,CASSPGASGSTDTQYF
-,TRBV9,13,TRBJ2-1,TGTGCCAGCAGCGTAGGCTTTCCCAATGAGCAGTTCTTC,CASSVGFPNEQFF
TRBD1,TRBV12-5,14,TRBJ1-5,TGTGCTAGTGGCCCCGACAGGGGGCATCAGCCCCAGCATTTT,CASGPDRGHQPQHF
TRBD1,TRBV5-4,14,TRBJ1-4,TGTGCCAGCAGCCCGACAGGGTCGGGAGAAAAACTGTTTTTT,CASSPTGSGEKLFF
TRBD2,TRBV18,14,TRBJ2-4,TGTGCCAGCTCACGAGGGACTAGCGGGGACATTCAGTACTTC,CASSRGTSGDIQYF
-,TRBV30,15,TRBJ2-1,TGTGCCTGGAGTGTACGTAGGGTGATATACAATGAGCAGTTCTTC,CAWSVRRVIYNEQFF
-,TRBV10-1,11,TRBJ1-1,TGCGCCAGCAGTGCCGGGACAGAAGCTTTCTTT,CASSAGTEAFF
-,TRBV7-9,16,TRBJ2-3,TGTGCCAGCAGCCTGACACCGGGACCCATCCCAGATACGCAGTATTTT,CASSLTPGPIPDTQYF
-,TRBV9,16,TRBJ1-1,TGTGCCAGCAGCGTAGGGGGGGCCCCGGAGCGGGGTGAAGCTTTCTTT,CASSVGGAPERGEAFF
-,TRBV30,15,TRBJ1-3,TGTGCCTGGATTGGCTGGGGAATATCTGGAAACACCATATATTTT,CAWIGWGISGNTIYF